This T cell receptor beta chain appears in the sequencing data of a study of T cells after yellow fever vaccination. Looking at the study overall: Four memory subsets, EM, EMRA, CM and Tscm, were sorted by CD3, CD45RA, CCR7, CD95. The study's findings and limits: The study re-detected most primary-vaccination clones after the booster (roughly 96% CD4, 88% CD8). Sorting of memory subsets on day 0 yielded almost no detectable vaccine-responding clonotypes.

This clonotype was recorded at least ten times. A process of 5'RACE template switching, which added a universal primer site and UMIs, was used to make TCR cDNA. TCRdb analysed the 5' RACE reads with MiXCR anew, one entry per CDR3 protein. The sample yields 4,500 to 6,000 distinct CDR3 sequences, under 8% seen once. The CDR3 extends over 13 amino acids. Trimming took 3 bases from V and 5 from J, leaving 7 bases between them. Germline V lookup: CDR1 LNHNV, CDR2 YYDKDF (reference sequence). This chain uses TRBV15 with TRBJ2-2; D is uncertain. The sequences come from PBMCs, either bulk or a sorted T-cell subset (CD4+, CD8+, memory, or dextramer-sorted; not recorded which), collected more than 13 days after the first yellow fever vaccination. This TCR was sampled from a man aged 18-30 years who received the YFV17D yellow fever vaccine. The DNA of the CDR3 is TGTGCCACCAGCAGTTGGGGAACCGGGGAGCTGTTTTTT. Its translation is CATSSWGTGELFF.